What follows describes a single T cell receptor (beta chain). Resolution of symptoms, clearance, or two negative PCRs was present in recovered Cohort 3 donors. These data come from a study of blood T cell repertoires in COVID-19. CDR1 is MNHEY and CDR2 is SVGAGI in the germline V gene. The CDR3 totals 16 residues. V shed 2 bases, J shed 7 bases, and the junction held 7 bases outside the gene matches. Sequencing was performed with immunoSEQ multiplex PCR; in TCRdb, only in-frame clones are kept and a portion is missing. The sample includes roughly 290,000 clones, roughly 87% of them seen just once. This chain joins TRBV6-5 and TRBJ2-1, with 11 positions matching TRBD2. The sequenced sample was PBMCs or T cells enriched from blood (not recorded which). This receptor was identified in a woman in her thirties or forties who had recovered from COVID-19. The CDR3 protein is CASSYGLAGGGNEQFF. CDR3 DNA sequence: TGTGCCAGCAGTTACGGGCTAGCGGGAGGCGGGAATGAGCAGTTCTTC.